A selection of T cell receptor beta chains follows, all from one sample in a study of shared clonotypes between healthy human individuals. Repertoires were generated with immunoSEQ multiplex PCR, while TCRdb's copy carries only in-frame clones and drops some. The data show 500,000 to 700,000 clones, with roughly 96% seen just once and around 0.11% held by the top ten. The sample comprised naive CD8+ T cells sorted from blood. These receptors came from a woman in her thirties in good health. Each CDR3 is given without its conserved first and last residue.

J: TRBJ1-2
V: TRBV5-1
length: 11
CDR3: ASSLDLKDGYT

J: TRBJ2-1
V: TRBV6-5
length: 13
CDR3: ASSLRDRVFDEQF

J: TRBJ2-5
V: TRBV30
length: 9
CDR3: AWTPGGEQY

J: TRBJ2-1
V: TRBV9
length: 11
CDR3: ASSKFTSNEQF

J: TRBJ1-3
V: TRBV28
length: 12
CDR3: ASRWDRTGNTIY

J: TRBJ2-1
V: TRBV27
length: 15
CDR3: ASSLYPSGTVYNEQF

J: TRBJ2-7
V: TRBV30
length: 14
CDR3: AWSAGQGPSSYEQY

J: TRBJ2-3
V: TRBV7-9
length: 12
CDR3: ASSPSAGSDTQY

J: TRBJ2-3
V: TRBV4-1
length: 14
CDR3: ASSSHDSSSTDTQY

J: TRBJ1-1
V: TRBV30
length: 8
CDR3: AHQDGEAF

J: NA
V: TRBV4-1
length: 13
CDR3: ASSQGVAGSYEQY

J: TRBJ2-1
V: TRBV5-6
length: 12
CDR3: ASNTDSSYNEQF

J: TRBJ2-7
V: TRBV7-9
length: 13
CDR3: ASSDRERGSYEQY

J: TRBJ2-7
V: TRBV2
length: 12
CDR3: ASRRSGLSYEQY

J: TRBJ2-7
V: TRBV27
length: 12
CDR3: ASSLTGGYSEQY

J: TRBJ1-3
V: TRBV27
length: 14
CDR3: ASSLSGRRKGNTIY

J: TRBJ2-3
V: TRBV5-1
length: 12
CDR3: ASSLVFSTDTQY

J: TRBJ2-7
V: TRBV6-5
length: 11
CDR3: ASSAGASYEQY

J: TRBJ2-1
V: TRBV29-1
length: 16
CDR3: SVEEPFPIAGGHNEQF

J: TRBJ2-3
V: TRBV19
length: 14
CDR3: ASSTGTSTSTDTQY

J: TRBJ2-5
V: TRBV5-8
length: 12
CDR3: ASSLNGGGKTQY

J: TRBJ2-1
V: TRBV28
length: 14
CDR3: ASSLGPGWDYNEQF

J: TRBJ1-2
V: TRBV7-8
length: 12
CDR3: ASSLGSGPYGYT

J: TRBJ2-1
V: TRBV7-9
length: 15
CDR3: ASSFELAGASYNEQF

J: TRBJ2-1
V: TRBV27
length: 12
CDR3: ASSLFGENNEQF

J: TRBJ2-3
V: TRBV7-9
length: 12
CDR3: ASSETGDADTQY

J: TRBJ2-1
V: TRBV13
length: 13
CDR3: ASSSSGRGLDEQF

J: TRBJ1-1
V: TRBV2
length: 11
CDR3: ASSELRGAEAF

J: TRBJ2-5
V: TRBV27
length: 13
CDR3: ASSSRTAPQETQY

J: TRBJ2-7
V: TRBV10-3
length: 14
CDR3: AISGGLAGVEDEQY

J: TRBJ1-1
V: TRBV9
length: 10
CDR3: ASSVNPGEAF

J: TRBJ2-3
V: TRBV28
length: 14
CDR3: ASRRTSGRRADTQY

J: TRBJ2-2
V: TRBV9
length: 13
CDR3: ASSVVRDSPGELF

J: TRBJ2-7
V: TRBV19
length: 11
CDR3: ASSIGPVYEQY

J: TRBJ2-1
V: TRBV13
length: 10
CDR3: ASSLARGGQF

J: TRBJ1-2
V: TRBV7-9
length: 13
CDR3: ASSLPQGRFYGYT

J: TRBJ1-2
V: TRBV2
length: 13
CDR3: ASSGPGTGAYGYT

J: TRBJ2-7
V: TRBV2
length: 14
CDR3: ASSEADRVLSYEQY

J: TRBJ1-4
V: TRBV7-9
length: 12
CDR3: ASSYLLDNEKLF

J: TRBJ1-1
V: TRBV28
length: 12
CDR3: ASSLLSGPIEAF

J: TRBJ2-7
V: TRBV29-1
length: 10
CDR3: SGLEESYEQY

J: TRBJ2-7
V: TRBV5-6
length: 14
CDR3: ASSWGTGESSYEQY

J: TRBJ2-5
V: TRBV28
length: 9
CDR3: ASSSQETQY

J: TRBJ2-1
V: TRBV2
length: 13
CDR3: ASSEYRDTVHEQF

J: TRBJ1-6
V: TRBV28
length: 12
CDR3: ASSRNDGGSPLH

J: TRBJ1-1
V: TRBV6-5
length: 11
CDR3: ASSYRGNTEAF

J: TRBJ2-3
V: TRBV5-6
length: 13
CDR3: ASSLAPVSTDTQY

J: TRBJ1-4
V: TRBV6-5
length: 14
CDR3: ASSYEREGTNEKLF

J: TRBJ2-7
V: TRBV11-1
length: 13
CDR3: ASSLARGRVHEQY

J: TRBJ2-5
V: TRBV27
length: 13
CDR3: ASSPGGGRMETQY

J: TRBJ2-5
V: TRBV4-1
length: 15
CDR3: ASSQGLQAGGRKTQY

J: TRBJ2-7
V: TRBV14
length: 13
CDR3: ASSHRDLHSYEQY

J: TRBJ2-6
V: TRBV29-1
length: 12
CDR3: SVEEFSGANVLT

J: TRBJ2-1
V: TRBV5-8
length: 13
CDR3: ASSTGTSGYNEQF

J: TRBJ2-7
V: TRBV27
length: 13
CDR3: ASSSVGKGKDEQY

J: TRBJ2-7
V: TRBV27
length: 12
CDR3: ASSFGTEFYEQY

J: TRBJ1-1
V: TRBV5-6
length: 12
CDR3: ASSLSRLNTEAF

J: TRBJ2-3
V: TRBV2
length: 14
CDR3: ASSESGQTPTDTQY

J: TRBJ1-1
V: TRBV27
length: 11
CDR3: ASSWAGKAEAF